Detailed here is one T cell receptor beta chain. Germline-derived CDR1 and CDR2 are SGHVS and FQNEAQ. This CDR3 comprises 14 residues. V was pared by 2 bases and J by 7 bases, with 8 bases of the junction left unmatched. Authors' methods: Reference gene primer amplification gave nucleated cell count estimates. Assay used: immunoSEQ multiplex PCR; TCRdb lists only in-frame clones, some missing. Clone size and V and J calls were adopted from that table, with D and trimming inferred from the DNA. The sample gives 150,000 or so clones, 84% of which show up once; 5% to 7% is in the top ten. Individuals drawn from 24 US areas were roughly 18 to 95 years old. The data originate from a study of blood T cell repertoires in COVID-19. About the study: Samples representing acute and convalescent COVID-19 were sourced from the United States, Italy and Spain.

The chain has TRBV7-8 and TRBJ2-7, with 7 bases matching TRBD2. This TCR was recovered from a woman aged 50 to 65 who had been exposed to COVID-19. The specimen sequenced was PBMCs or T cells enriched from blood (not recorded which). CDR3 loop: CASSLFGGAGEQYF. For the CDR3, the DNA is TGTGCCAGCAGCTTATTCGGCGGAGCGGGGGAGCAGTACTTC.